A single sample gave rise to the 12 T cell receptor beta chains below, sequenced in a study of CD8 T cells in ankylosing spondylitis. TCRdb re-called the 5' RACE reads through MiXCR, storing one row per CDR3 protein. Of about 100,000 distinct CDR3 sequences in the sample, roughly 8% were seen once. Sequenced material: blood, either unsorted or a sorted T cell fraction (not recorded which). Source of these receptors: a male donor with ankylosing spondylitis or in good health (not recorded which).

This clonotype was observed many times. V and J are TRBV20-1 and TRBJ2-3, with 9 bases fitting TRBD2. The V gene's germline CDR1 is DFQATT and CDR2 SNEGSKA (reference sequence). This CDR3 is built from 15 residues. The J segment lost 2 bases and the V segment lost 6 bases, leaving 9 bases of the junction unmatched. The CDR3 nucleotides are TGCAGTGCCCCTTGGGCTAGCGGGGCCACAGATACGCAGTATTTT. Protein: CSAPWASGATDTQYF.

The rearrangement joins TRBV10-3 to TRBJ1-1, with 7 bases that match TRBD1. This CDR3 spans 17 amino acids. In germline, CDR1 is ENHRY, CDR2 SYGVKD. J lost 0 bases, V lost 0 bases, and 7 bases had no gene match. The CDR3 DNA reads TGTGCCATCAGTGAGTCTATCACAGGGGTCCTGAACACTGAAGCTTTCTTT. As protein: CAISESITGVLNTEAFF.

This clonotype has ten or more counts. The gene calls are TRBV7-2 and TRBJ2-3; D call uncertain. With 5 bases removed from V and 2 bases from J, the gap between germline ends came to 14 bases. Germline-derived CDR1 and CDR2 are SGHTA and FQGNSA. CDR3 length: 15 amino acids. In nucleotides, the CDR3 is TGTGCCAGCAGCAAAGGACGGCGAGCCACAGATACGCAGTATTTT. As protein: CASSKGRRATDTQYF.

The table lists this clonotype with many counts. The chain uses TRBV12-3 or TRBV12-4 and TRBJ2-1; a possible D gene is TRBD2 (7 bases). CDR3 length equals 16 residues. Trimming removed 0 bases from V and 2 bases from J, with 11 bases in between. The CDR3 DNA follows: TGTGCCAGCAGTTTAGCGTCGGGGGGCGCCTACAATGAGCAGTTCTTC. Protein sequence: CASSLASGGAYNEQFF.

The sample holds many counts of this clonotype. The CDR3 region is CSARDRIRAQETQYF. For the CDR3, the DNA is TGCAGTGCTAGAGATCGAATACGGGCACAAGAGACCCAGTACTTC. The chain uses TRBV20-1 and TRBJ2-5; no clear D gene. CDR3 length: 15 residues. In germline, CDR1 is DFQATT, CDR2 SNEGSKA (reference sequence). The germline V and J ends were trimmed by 0 bases and 2 bases, with 13 bases remaining between them.

The sample holds many counts of this clonotype. The chain combines TRBV9 with TRBJ2-1; D ambiguous. The length of the CDR3 is 14 residues. Germline V lookup: CDR1 SGDLS, CDR2 YYNGEE. V lost 0 bases to trimming and J lost 5 bases, with 9 bases between them. CDR3 nucleotide sequence: TGTGCCAGCAGCGTAGGGGATTCGGACAATGAGCAGTTCTTC. This sequence encodes CASSVGDSDNEQFF.

This clonotype was counted at least ten times. V and J are TRBV6-1 and TRBJ1-1, with 7 bases identical to TRBD1. V was pared by 7 bases and J by 2 bases, with 13 bases of the junction left unmatched. The CDR3 has 16 amino acids. Germline V gene lookup returns CDR1 MNHNS and CDR2 SASEGT. The CDR3 loop is CASIHMRGTENTEAFF. CDR3 nucleotides: TGTGCCAGCATCCACATGAGAGGGACAGAAAACACTGAAGCTTTCTTT.

This clonotype was detected ten times or more. The chain has TRBV6-5 and TRBJ1-5; D unclear. The CDR3 sequence is 12 residues long. CDR1 and CDR2 from the germline V gene are MNHEY and SVGAGI. Trimming stripped 6 bases from V and 3 bases from J, with 6 bases between. In nucleotides, the CDR3 is TGTGCCAGCAGCTTTCCCAATCAGCCCCAGCATTTT. This encodes CASSFPNQPQHF.

This clonotype was counted many times. The chain carries TRBV20-1 and TRBJ2-2, with 11 positions matching TRBD2. V was clipped by 1 base and J by 5 bases; unmatched bases: 12. This CDR3 has 18 amino acids. The V gene's germline CDR1 is DFQATT and CDR2 SNEGSKA (reference sequence). This CDR3 is CSARGSPSSGGRTGELFF. In nucleotides, the CDR3 is TGCAGTGCTAGAGGGTCCCCCTCTAGCGGGGGGAGAACCGGGGAGCTGTTTTTT.

This clonotype came up a few times. This chain links TRBV12-3 or TRBV12-4 with TRBJ2-6; a possible D gene is TRBD2 (7 bases). The CDR3 has 11 amino acids. Deletions cut 5 bases from V and 17 bases from J, with 13 bases between. In DNA, the CDR3 is TGTGCCAGCAGTCACGGGGGGCGGGTGACTTTC. Translated: CASSHGGRVTF.

V and J are TRBV11-3 and TRBJ2-1; the D is unclear. The V end was cut by 4 bases, the J end by 4 bases, with 8 bases between. The germline V gene encodes CDR1 SGHNT and CDR2 YENEEA. CDR3 length: 13 amino acids. The CDR3 region is CASSSGPYNEQFF. The CDR3, as DNA: TGTGCCAGCAGCTCTGGGCCTTACAATGAGCAGTTCTTC. The full variable domain, completed using reference TRBV11-3 and TRBJ2-1, is EAGVVQSPRYKIIEKKQPVAFWCNPISGHNTLYWYLQNLGQGPELLIRYENEEAVDDSQLPKDRFSAERLKGVDSTLKIQPAELGDSAVYLCASSSGPYNEQFFGPGTRLTVL.

Ten or more counts support this clonotype. This chain uses TRBV11-2 with TRBJ1-1; 7 nucleotides match TRBD1. The V segment lost 2 bases and the J segment 4 bases; nucleotides outside the gene matches: 4. CDR1 and CDR2 from the germline V gene are SGHAT and FQNNGV. The length of the CDR3 is 14 residues. Here the CDR3 DNA reads TGTGCCAGCAGCTTACAGGGGGGAGCCACTGAAGCTTTCTTT. Protein sequence: CASSLQGGATEAFF.